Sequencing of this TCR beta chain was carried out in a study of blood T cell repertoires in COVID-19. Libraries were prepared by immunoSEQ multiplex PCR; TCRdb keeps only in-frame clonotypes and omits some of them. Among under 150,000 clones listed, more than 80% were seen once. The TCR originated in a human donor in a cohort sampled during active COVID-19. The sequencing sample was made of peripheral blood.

CDR3 in amino acids: CASRALGTGDQPQHF. The CDR3 DNA reads TGTGCCAGCAGGGCGTTGGGGACAGGGGATCAGCCCCAGCATTTT. This rearrangement joins TRBV6-6 to TRBJ1-5; 10 nucleotides match TRBD1. The germline V gene encodes CDR1 MNHNY and CDR2 SVGAGI (reference sequence). This CDR3 is built from 15 residues. V was pared by 6 bases and J by 5 bases, with 7 bases of the junction left unmatched.